This TCR beta chain comes out of a study of response to subunit inactivated influenza vaccine. TCRdb used MiXCR to reprocess the RT-PCR reads, holding one entry per CDR3 protein. The data show 600,000 to 700,000 distinct CDR3 sequences, with 12% to 15% seen just once and 6.5% to 8% held by the top ten. Germline V gene lookup returns CDR1 DFQATT and CDR2 SNEGSKA (reference sequence). Trimming cost V 6 bases and J 1 base; bases outside gene matches: 4. The CDR3 totals 13 residues. The clonotype was recovered from a man over 45 who received an inactivated influenza vaccine. V usage is TRBV20-1 and J usage is TRBJ1-1, with TRBD1 identical over 8 bases. The sample was PBMCs from blood, taken roughly 15 days before vaccination. CDR3 DNA sequence: TGCAGTGCAACCGGGACAGGGAACACTGAAGCTTTCTTT. This codes for CSATGTGNTEAFF.